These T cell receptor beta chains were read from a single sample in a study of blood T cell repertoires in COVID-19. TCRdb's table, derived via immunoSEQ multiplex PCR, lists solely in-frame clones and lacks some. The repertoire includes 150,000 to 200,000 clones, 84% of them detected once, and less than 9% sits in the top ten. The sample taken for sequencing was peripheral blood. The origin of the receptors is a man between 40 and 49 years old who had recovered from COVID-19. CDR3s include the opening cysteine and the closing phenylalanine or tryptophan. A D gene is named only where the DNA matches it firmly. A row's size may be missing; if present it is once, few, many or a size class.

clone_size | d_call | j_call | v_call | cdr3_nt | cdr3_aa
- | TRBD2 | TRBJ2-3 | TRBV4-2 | TGTGCCAGCAGCCAAGATATAGCGGGGGGGACGGTGACGCAGTATTTT | CASSQDIAGGTVTQYF
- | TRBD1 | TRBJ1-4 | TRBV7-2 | TGTGCCAGCAGCCAAGACAGGGGCCTTGGGAAACTGTTTTTT | CASSQDRGLGKLFF
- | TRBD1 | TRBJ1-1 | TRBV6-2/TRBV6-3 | TGTGCCAGCAGTAAAACAGGGGCGAACACTGAAGCTTTCTTT | CASSKTGANTEAFF
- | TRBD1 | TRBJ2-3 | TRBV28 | TGTGCCAGCAGTTCCGGACAGGTCACAGATACGCAGTATTTT | CASSSGQVTDTQYF
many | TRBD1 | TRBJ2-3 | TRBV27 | TGTGCCAGCAGTTTTCTTCATCGAGGCGGGACAGGGGTCCCTTGGGCAGATACGCAGTATTTT | CASSFLHRGGTGVPWADTQYF
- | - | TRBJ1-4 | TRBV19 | TGTGCCAGTAGGGCAGGGAAAGGAGAAAAACTGTTTTTT | CASRAGKGEKLFF
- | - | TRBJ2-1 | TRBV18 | TGTGCCAGCTCACCAGTGGCTACTAGTTACAATGAGCAGTTCTTC | CASSPVATSYNEQFF
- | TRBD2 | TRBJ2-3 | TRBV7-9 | TGTGCCAGCAGCAGAATGACTAGCGGGAGGGCTAAAGGAACAGATACGCAGTATTTT | CASSRMTSGRAKGTDTQYF
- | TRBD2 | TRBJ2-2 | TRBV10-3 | TGTGCCATCAGGCCGGGACTAGCCAACACCGGGGAGCTGTTTTTT | CAIRPGLANTGELFF
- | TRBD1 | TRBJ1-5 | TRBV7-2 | TGTGCCAGCAGCTCCGGGACAGTGTATCAGCCCCAGCATTTT | CASSSGTVYQPQHF
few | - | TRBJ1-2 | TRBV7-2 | TGTGCCATAGCCTGGGCTAACTATGGCTACACCTTC | CAIAWANYGYTF
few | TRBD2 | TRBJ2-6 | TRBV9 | TGTGCCAGCAGCGTAGCTCAGACTAGCTCCGCCAACGTCCTGACTTTC | CASSVAQTSSANVLTF
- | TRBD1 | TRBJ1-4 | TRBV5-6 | TGTGCCAGCAGCTCACCGGGACAGCCTAATGAAAAACTGTTTTTT | CASSSPGQPNEKLFF
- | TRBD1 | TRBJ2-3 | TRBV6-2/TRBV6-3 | TGTGCCAGCAGCCAAAAAACAGGGGGCGTCGATACGCAGTATTTT | CASSQKTGGVDTQYF
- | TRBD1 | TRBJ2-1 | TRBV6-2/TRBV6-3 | TGTGCCAGCAGTCACCCGGGACAGGGCACCCCCGATGAGCAGTTCTTC | CASSHPGQGTPDEQFF
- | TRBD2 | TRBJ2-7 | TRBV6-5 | TGTGCCAGCAGATTAGCGGGGCCCTCCTACGAGCAGTACTTC | CASRLAGPSYEQYF
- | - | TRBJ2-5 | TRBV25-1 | TGTGCCAGCAGCAGGGGTTCCCAAGAGACCCAGTACTTC | CASSRGSQETQYF
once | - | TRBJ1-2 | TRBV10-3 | TGTGCCATCAGTGGAACGGGGAAAATTGTGGGCTACACCTTC | CAISGTGKIVGYTF
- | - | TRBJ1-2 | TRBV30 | TGTGCCTGGAGTGTCTCTAACTATGGCTACACCTTC | CAWSVSNYGYTF
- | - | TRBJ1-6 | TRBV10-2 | TGCGCCAGCAGTGACAACAGAAATTCACCCCTCCACTTT | CASSDNRNSPLHF
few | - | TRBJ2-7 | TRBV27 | TGTGCCAGCAGTTTAGGGCAAATTTACGAGCAGTACTTC | CASSLGQIYEQYF
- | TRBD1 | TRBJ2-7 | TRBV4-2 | TGTGCCAGCAGCCAAGGCCGGGACAGGCTCTCCTACGAGCAGTACTTC | CASSQGRDRLSYEQYF
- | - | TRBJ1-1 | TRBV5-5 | TGTGCCAGCAGCTTACTCAAAGCTTTCTTT | CASSLLKAFF
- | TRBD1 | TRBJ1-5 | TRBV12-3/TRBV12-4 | TGTGCCAGCAGGTTGACAGGGAGCCAGCCCCAGCATTTT | CASRLTGSQPQHF
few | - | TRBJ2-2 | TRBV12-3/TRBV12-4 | TGTGCCAGCAGTTTCCAATACACCGGGGAGCTGTTTTTT | CASSFQYTGELFF
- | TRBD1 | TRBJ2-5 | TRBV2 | TGTGCCAGCAGTGGACAGGGGGCTCAAGAGACCCAGTACTTC | CASSGQGAQETQYF
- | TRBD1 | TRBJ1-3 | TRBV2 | TGTGCCAGCAGTGAAGACAGGGGAGCTTCTGGAAACACCATATATTTT | CASSEDRGASGNTIYF
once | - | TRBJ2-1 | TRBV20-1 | TGCAGTGCTAGTGTGGCCCGCTACAATGAGCAGTTCTTC | CSASVARYNEQFF
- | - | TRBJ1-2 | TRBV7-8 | TGTGCCAGCAGCTTAGAGGCGGCCTATGGCTACACCTTC | CASSLEAAYGYTF
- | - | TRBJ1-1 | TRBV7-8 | TGTGCCAGCAGCCCCGGGGGTGGTGAAGCTTTCTTT | CASSPGGGEAFF
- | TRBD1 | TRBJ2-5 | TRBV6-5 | TGTGCCAGCAGCGCTCGACAGGGGAGTTGGGAGACCCAGTACTTC | CASSARQGSWETQYF
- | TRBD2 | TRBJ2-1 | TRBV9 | TGTGCCAGCAGCGTTTCCGGGGGGACCTACAATGAGCAGTTCTTC | CASSVSGGTYNEQFF
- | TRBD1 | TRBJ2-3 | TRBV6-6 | TGTGCCAGCAGCCCGGGACAGGGAGGCACAGATACGCAGTATTTT | CASSPGQGGTDTQYF
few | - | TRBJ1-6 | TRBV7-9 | TGTGCCAGCAGCTTACCAGGGGATAATTCACCCCTCCACTTT | CASSLPGDNSPLHF
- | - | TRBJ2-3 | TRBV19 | TGTGCCAGTACCAGTGCGGTTGGGGGGGATACGCAGTATTTT | CASTSAVGGDTQYF
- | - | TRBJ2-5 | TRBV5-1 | TGCGCCAGCAGCTTGGATAGTGAGACCCAGTACTTC | CASSLDSETQYF
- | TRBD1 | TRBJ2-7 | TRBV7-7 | TGTGCTAGCAGCTCCGGGACAGGGTCCGAGCAGTACTTC | CASSSGTGSEQYF
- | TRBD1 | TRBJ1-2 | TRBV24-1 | TGTGCCACCAGGACAGGGACGGACGGCTACACCTTC | CATRTGTDGYTF
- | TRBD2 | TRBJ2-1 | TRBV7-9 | TGTGCCAGCAGTTGGACTAGCGGGGGCAATGAGCAGTTCTTC | CASSWTSGGNEQFF
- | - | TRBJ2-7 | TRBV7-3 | TGTGCCAGCTCGGAACAGGGTAGTTCCTACGAGCAGTACTTC | CASSEQGSSYEQYF